This T cell receptor beta chain was sequenced in a study of T cell changes during pregnancy in multiple sclerosis. Germline loops: CDR1 LNHNV, CDR2 YYDKDF (reference sequence). The CDR3 sequence is 15 residues long. V gave up 0 bases and J gave up 8 bases, with 14 bases separating them. Generated by immunoSEQ multiplex PCR, the TCRdb table keeps only in-frame clones and is missing some. The data show about 40,000 clones, roughly 92% seen once. This sequence joins TRBV15 and TRBJ2-1, with D possibly TRBD1 on 5 matching bases. The sequencing used CD4+ T cells from peripheral blood mononuclear cells, collected before pregnancy. The sequence derives from a female donor with multiple sclerosis, enrolled in a pregnancy study. The CDR3 loop is CATSRDRLAGHEQFF. In DNA, the CDR3 is TGTGCCACCAGCAGAGATCGGTTAGCAGGGCATGAGCAGTTCTTC.